The sequence of this TCR beta chain was determined in a study of PD-1 blockade in mismatch repair-deficient tumors. Turning to the study itself: Enrolled about 2013-2017, patients had progressing, pretreated mismatch repair-deficient cancers of about twelve types. Findings and caveats of the study: After pembrolizumab, tumor-resident clones rose rapidly, then generally contracted before radiologic responses.

Assay: immunoSEQ multiplex PCR; the TCRdb copy retains only in-frame clones and omits some. This sample has about 130,000 clones, with approximately 91% found just once. TCR sequencing covered a few patients who responded to pembrolizumab. The sample holds one count of this clone. Antigen specificity is unknown. The CDR3 is made up of 13 amino acids. V gave up 3 bases and J gave up 5 bases, with 11 bases separating them. Germline V lookup: CDR1 SGHRS, CDR2 YFSETQ. This chain connects TRBV5-1 to TRBJ2-5; no reliable D call. This receptor was identified in an adult with mismatch repair-deficient cancer. Sample: peripheral blood, taken roughly 70 weeks after starting pembrolizumab. The CDR3 loop is CASSSLFAETQYF. DNA for the CDR3: TGCGCCAGCAGCTCCCTCTTTGCGGAGACCCAGTACTTC.